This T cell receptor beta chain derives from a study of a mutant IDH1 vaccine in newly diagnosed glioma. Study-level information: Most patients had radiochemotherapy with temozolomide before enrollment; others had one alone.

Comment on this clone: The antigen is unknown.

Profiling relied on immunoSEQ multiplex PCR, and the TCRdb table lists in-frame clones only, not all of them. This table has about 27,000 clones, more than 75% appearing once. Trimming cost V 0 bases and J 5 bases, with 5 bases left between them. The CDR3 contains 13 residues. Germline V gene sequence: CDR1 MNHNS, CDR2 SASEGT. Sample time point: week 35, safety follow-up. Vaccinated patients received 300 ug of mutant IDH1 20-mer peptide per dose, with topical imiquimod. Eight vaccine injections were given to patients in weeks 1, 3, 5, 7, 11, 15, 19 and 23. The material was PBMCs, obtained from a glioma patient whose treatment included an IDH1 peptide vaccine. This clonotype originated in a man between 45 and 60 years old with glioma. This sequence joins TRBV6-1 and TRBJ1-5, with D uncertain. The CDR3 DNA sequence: TGTGCCAGCAGTGAAGCCGGGTATCAGCCCCAGCATTTT. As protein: CASSEAGYQPQHF.